A selection of T cell receptor beta chains follows, all from one sample in a study of blood T cell repertoires in COVID-19. Clones were read by immunoSEQ multiplex PCR, and TCRdb kept only the in-frame ones, dropping some. The table lists some 230,000 clones, about 79% of them singletons. The material sequenced was PBMCs or T cells enriched from blood (not recorded which). Receptor source: a woman aged 40 to 50 with acute COVID-19. Both conserved end residues are part of each CDR3. The order of the fields is J gene, V gene, D gene, clone size, CDR3 DNA, CDR3 protein. D genes are given only for firm matches. Rows give clone size only sometimes, using once, few, many, or a class for an expanded clone.

j_gene: TRBJ2-5; v_gene: TRBV7-2; d_gene: TRBD2; abundance: -; CDR3nt: TGTGCCAGCAGCTTAGCGCGGGGGGTTCGAGAGACCCAGTACTTC; CDR3aa: CASSLARGVRETQYF
j_gene: TRBJ1-3; v_gene: TRBV6-5; d_gene: TRBD1; abundance: -; CDR3nt: TGTGCCAGCCCAACAGGGGCTGGAAACACCATATATTTT; CDR3aa: CASPTGAGNTIYF
j_gene: TRBJ1-1; v_gene: TRBV5-8; d_gene: -; abundance: -; CDR3nt: TGTGCCAGCAGCCAACGGACAGCCAACACTGAAGCTTTCTTT; CDR3aa: CASSQRTANTEAFF
j_gene: TRBJ2-3; v_gene: TRBV27; d_gene: -; abundance: -; CDR3nt: TGTGCCAGCAGTATAACGGCGGTAGATACGCAGTATTTT; CDR3aa: CASSITAVDTQYF
j_gene: TRBJ1-1; v_gene: TRBV4-1; d_gene: -; abundance: -; CDR3nt: TGCGCCAGCAGCCACCCGGCGGACAGGAACACTGAAGCTTTCTTT; CDR3aa: CASSHPADRNTEAFF
j_gene: TRBJ1-1; v_gene: TRBV28; d_gene: -; abundance: -; CDR3nt: TGTGCCAGCAGTTTTCCAGGGTTAGCGAACACTGAAGCTTTCTTT; CDR3aa: CASSFPGLANTEAFF
j_gene: TRBJ2-7; v_gene: TRBV7-9; d_gene: -; abundance: -; CDR3nt: TGTGCCAGCAGCTTGATGGTTCAGGACTACGAGCAGTACTTC; CDR3aa: CASSLMVQDYEQYF
j_gene: TRBJ1-1; v_gene: TRBV7-2; d_gene: -; abundance: few; CDR3nt: TGTGCCAGCAGCTTAATGGGGGCAAGCACTGAAGCTTTCTTT; CDR3aa: CASSLMGASTEAFF
j_gene: TRBJ1-1; v_gene: TRBV6-5; d_gene: -; abundance: -; CDR3nt: TGTGCCAGCAGTTTCGGGACATCGGGCACTGAAGCTTTCTTT; CDR3aa: CASSFGTSGTEAFF
j_gene: TRBJ2-5; v_gene: TRBV7-8; d_gene: -; abundance: once; CDR3nt: TGTGCCAGCAGCTTAGTGTCCCCGGGGGAGACCCAGTACTTC; CDR3aa: CASSLVSPGETQYF
j_gene: TRBJ2-6; v_gene: TRBV2; d_gene: TRBD2; abundance: few; CDR3nt: TGTGCCAGCAGTACTAGCGGGGGGTCTGGGGCCAACGTCCTGACTTTC; CDR3aa: CASSTSGGSGANVLTF
j_gene: TRBJ1-5; v_gene: TRBV28; d_gene: -; abundance: -; CDR3nt: TGTGCCAGCAGCCCCGCATCTGGGACACCGTATCAGCCCCAGCATTTT; CDR3aa: CASSPASGTPYQPQHF
j_gene: TRBJ1-6; v_gene: TRBV12-3/TRBV12-4; d_gene: TRBD1; abundance: -; CDR3nt: TGTGCCAGCAGTCGACAGGGTCAGTCACCCCTCCACTTT; CDR3aa: CASSRQGQSPLHF
j_gene: TRBJ2-2; v_gene: TRBV24-1; d_gene: TRBD2; abundance: few; CDR3nt: TGTGCCACTAGCGGGGCCTCGAACACCGGGGAGCTGTTTTTT; CDR3aa: CATSGASNTGELFF
j_gene: TRBJ2-7; v_gene: TRBV2; d_gene: TRBD2; abundance: few; CDR3nt: TGTGCCAGCAGTGGGGGGGGACTAGACTACGAGCAGTACTTC; CDR3aa: CASSGGGLDYEQYF
j_gene: TRBJ2-2; v_gene: TRBV28; d_gene: TRBD2; abundance: -; CDR3nt: TGTGCCAGCTCACGCTTTAGCGGGAGGGTTGGTACCGGGGAGCTGTTTTTT; CDR3aa: CASSRFSGRVGTGELFF
j_gene: TRBJ2-6; v_gene: TRBV6-6; d_gene: TRBD1; abundance: -; CDR3nt: TGTGCCAGCAGCCGAGAGGGACAGAGCTCTGGGGCCAACGTCCTGACTTTC; CDR3aa: CASSREGQSSGANVLTF
j_gene: TRBJ1-2; v_gene: TRBV27; d_gene: -; abundance: -; CDR3nt: TGTGCCAGCAGTCGCGACAGTAACTATGGCTACACCTTC; CDR3aa: CASSRDSNYGYTF
j_gene: TRBJ2-7; v_gene: TRBV9; d_gene: -; abundance: few; CDR3nt: TGTGCCAGCAGCGTAGGCGACACCCCTACCTACGAGCAGTACTTC; CDR3aa: CASSVGDTPTYEQYF
j_gene: TRBJ1-1; v_gene: TRBV5-1; d_gene: -; abundance: -; CDR3nt: TGCGCCAGCAGCAACAGGGAGATGAACACTGAAGCTTTCTTT; CDR3aa: CASSNREMNTEAFF
j_gene: TRBJ1-6; v_gene: TRBV7-9; d_gene: TRBD1; abundance: -; CDR3nt: TGTGCCAGCAGCTTGGTGGACAGGGATTCACCCCTCCACTTT; CDR3aa: CASSLVDRDSPLHF
j_gene: TRBJ1-2; v_gene: TRBV7-8; d_gene: -; abundance: -; CDR3nt: TGTGCCAGCAGCTTAGGGACAGCCCGCCCCTATGGCTACACCTTC; CDR3aa: CASSLGTARPYGYTF
j_gene: TRBJ1-1; v_gene: TRBV7-8; d_gene: -; abundance: -; CDR3nt: TGTGCCAGCAGCGATGGACAGTTCACTGAAGCTTTCTTT; CDR3aa: CASSDGQFTEAFF
j_gene: TRBJ2-7; v_gene: TRBV6-2/TRBV6-3; d_gene: TRBD1; abundance: -; CDR3nt: TGTGCCAGCAGTAAGACCGGGACAGGGAGGATGTACGAGCAGTACTTC; CDR3aa: CASSKTGTGRMYEQYF
j_gene: TRBJ2-7; v_gene: TRBV5-1; d_gene: TRBD1; abundance: -; CDR3nt: TGCGCCAGCAGCTTGGCTACAGGGGGCAAGACTTACGAGCAGTACTTC; CDR3aa: CASSLATGGKTYEQYF
j_gene: TRBJ2-7; v_gene: TRBV6-4; d_gene: TRBD2; abundance: -; CDR3nt: TGTGCCAGCAGTCGACTAGCGGGAGGACTCTACGAGCAGTACTTC; CDR3aa: CASSRLAGGLYEQYF
j_gene: TRBJ1-5; v_gene: TRBV18; d_gene: -; abundance: -; CDR3nt: TGTGCCAGCTCTCCTGACACGTACCCGCCCCAGCATTTT; CDR3aa: CASSPDTYPPQHF
j_gene: TRBJ1-3; v_gene: TRBV30; d_gene: TRBD1; abundance: -; CDR3nt: TGTGCCTGGAGGGGACAGGGGGCTGGAAACACCATATATTTT; CDR3aa: CAWRGQGAGNTIYF
j_gene: TRBJ1-2; v_gene: TRBV4-3; d_gene: TRBD1; abundance: -; CDR3nt: TGCGCCAGCAGCCAAGGGTCAGGGGGCCGTGGCTACACCTTC; CDR3aa: CASSQGSGGRGYTF
j_gene: TRBJ1-6; v_gene: TRBV27; d_gene: -; abundance: -; CDR3nt: TGTGCCAGCCGTAAGGGAGGGGCCAATTCACCCCTCCACTTT; CDR3aa: CASRKGGANSPLHF
j_gene: TRBJ1-1; v_gene: TRBV6-6; d_gene: -; abundance: -; CDR3nt: TGTGCCAGCACCCCCGGGAGGTCCAACACTGAAGCTTTCTTT; CDR3aa: CASTPGRSNTEAFF
j_gene: TRBJ1-2; v_gene: TRBV11-2; d_gene: -; abundance: -; CDR3nt: TGTGCCAGCAGATCCCCGGGAACCTCAGCTAACTATGGCTACACCTTC; CDR3aa: CASRSPGTSANYGYTF
j_gene: TRBJ1-5; v_gene: TRBV30; d_gene: -; abundance: -; CDR3nt: TGTGCCTGGAGTGACGGACAGCGTCCCAATCAGCCCCAGCATTTT; CDR3aa: CAWSDGQRPNQPQHF
j_gene: TRBJ2-7; v_gene: TRBV29-1; d_gene: TRBD2; abundance: once; CDR3nt: TGCAGCGTTGAAGACCCAGCGGGACCTGGGGAGTCCTTC; CDR3aa: CSVEDPAGPGESF
j_gene: TRBJ2-4; v_gene: TRBV7-3; d_gene: TRBD2; abundance: -; CDR3nt: TGTGCCAGCAGCTCCCCGACTAGCGGGAGAGACATTCAGTACTTC; CDR3aa: CASSSPTSGRDIQYF
j_gene: TRBJ2-2; v_gene: TRBV5-1; d_gene: -; abundance: -; CDR3nt: TGCGCCAGCAGCTTGAGGTTAGGGGACACCGGGGAGCTGTTTTTT; CDR3aa: CASSLRLGDTGELFF
j_gene: TRBJ1-2; v_gene: TRBV6-5; d_gene: -; abundance: -; CDR3nt: TGTGCCAGCAGTTTTCCCGGGGACTTCTATGGCTACACCTTC; CDR3aa: CASSFPGDFYGYTF
j_gene: TRBJ2-5; v_gene: TRBV4-3; d_gene: TRBD2; abundance: -; CDR3nt: TGCGCCAGCAGCCCTCGAGCGGGGATTGGAGAGACCCAGTACTTC; CDR3aa: CASSPRAGIGETQYF
j_gene: TRBJ1-2; v_gene: TRBV24-1; d_gene: -; abundance: -; CDR3nt: TGTGCCACCAGTGACCGCGGCAAGGGGCGGGGCTACACCTTC; CDR3aa: CATSDRGKGRGYTF
j_gene: TRBJ2-5; v_gene: TRBV18; d_gene: TRBD1; abundance: once; CDR3nt: TGTGCCAGCTCACCATGGGAGACAGGGGACCAAGAGACCCAGTACTTC; CDR3aa: CASSPWETGDQETQYF
j_gene: TRBJ2-4; v_gene: TRBV13; d_gene: TRBD2; abundance: -; CDR3nt: TGTGCCAGCAGCTCCTCCAAGCGGGGGGCGGACATTCAGTACTTC; CDR3aa: CASSSSKRGADIQYF
j_gene: TRBJ2-7; v_gene: TRBV4-1; d_gene: -; abundance: -; CDR3nt: TGCGCCAGCAGCAAGGCCGAGGCTTACGAGCAGTACTTC; CDR3aa: CASSKAEAYEQYF
j_gene: TRBJ2-3; v_gene: TRBV19; d_gene: TRBD2; abundance: -; CDR3nt: TGTGCCAGTAGTATTGGAACGGAGCGGGGTACGCAGTATTTT; CDR3aa: CASSIGTERGTQYF
j_gene: TRBJ2-7; v_gene: TRBV7-2; d_gene: TRBD2; abundance: -; CDR3nt: TGTGCCAGCAGCTCGCCGGGAGGGTCCTACGAGCAGTACTTC; CDR3aa: CASSSPGGSYEQYF
j_gene: TRBJ2-5; v_gene: TRBV4-2; d_gene: -; abundance: -; CDR3nt: TGTGCCAGCAGCCAAGATCGGGACTTGGGGGCCCAGTACTTC; CDR3aa: CASSQDRDLGAQYF
j_gene: TRBJ2-7; v_gene: TRBV30; d_gene: -; abundance: -; CDR3nt: TGTGCCTGGATTAGCGTCTCCTACGAGCAGTACTTC; CDR3aa: CAWISVSYEQYF
j_gene: TRBJ2-5; v_gene: TRBV7-2; d_gene: TRBD2; abundance: -; CDR3nt: TGTGCCAGCAGCTGGCTGCTAGCGGTGCAAGAGACCCAGTACTTC; CDR3aa: CASSWLLAVQETQYF
j_gene: TRBJ2-2; v_gene: TRBV24-1; d_gene: -; abundance: few; CDR3nt: TGTGCCACCAGTGATTTTACGGACAAAAGGACCGGGGAGCTGTTTTTT; CDR3aa: CATSDFTDKRTGELFF
j_gene: TRBJ2-1; v_gene: TRBV9; d_gene: -; abundance: -; CDR3nt: TGTGCCAGCAGCTCATACATTAACAATGAGCAGTTCTTC; CDR3aa: CASSSYINNEQFF
j_gene: TRBJ2-1; v_gene: TRBV10-2; d_gene: TRBD1; abundance: few; CDR3nt: TGCGCCAGCAGTGCGGGACAGGGGGCTTACAATGAGCAGTTCTTC; CDR3aa: CASSAGQGAYNEQFF
j_gene: TRBJ1-1; v_gene: TRBV27; d_gene: -; abundance: -; CDR3nt: TGTGCCAGCAGTCCGCCCCCGTATAGCGCCGGGAAAGGCACTGAAGCTTTCTTT; CDR3aa: CASSPPPYSAGKGTEAFF
j_gene: TRBJ2-7; v_gene: TRBV19; d_gene: TRBD2; abundance: few; CDR3nt: TGTGCCAGTAGTTCGACGGGACTAGCGGGAGAAGAGCAGTACTTC; CDR3aa: CASSSTGLAGEEQYF
j_gene: TRBJ1-1; v_gene: TRBV7-9; d_gene: -; abundance: -; CDR3nt: TGTGCCAGCAGCCTCCAGCGGAACACTGAAGCTTTCTTT; CDR3aa: CASSLQRNTEAFF
j_gene: TRBJ1-2; v_gene: TRBV7-9; d_gene: -; abundance: -; CDR3nt: TGTGCCAGCAGCTTTCCGGGACTCCAGGCGGGCGGCTACACCTTC; CDR3aa: CASSFPGLQAGGYTF
j_gene: TRBJ2-1; v_gene: TRBV4-1; d_gene: TRBD2; abundance: -; CDR3nt: TGCGCCAGCAGCCAAGCTCCAGGGACTAGCGGGGGCGAGCAGTTCTTC; CDR3aa: CASSQAPGTSGGEQFF
j_gene: TRBJ1-2; v_gene: TRBV11-2; d_gene: TRBD1; abundance: -; CDR3nt: TGTGCCAGCAGCCAACAGGGGGACTATGGCTACACCTTC; CDR3aa: CASSQQGDYGYTF
j_gene: TRBJ2-2; v_gene: TRBV5-4; d_gene: -; abundance: -; CDR3nt: TGTGCCAGCAGTCGCCCAGGCTCAGAGTCCACCGGGGAGCTGTTTTTT; CDR3aa: CASSRPGSESTGELFF
j_gene: TRBJ2-2; v_gene: TRBV6-2/TRBV6-3; d_gene: -; abundance: few; CDR3nt: TGTGCCAGCAGTTCCCTAAGAGGGCCCGGGGAGCTGTTTTTT; CDR3aa: CASSSLRGPGELFF
j_gene: TRBJ2-7; v_gene: TRBV6-6; d_gene: TRBD2; abundance: -; CDR3nt: TGTGCCAGCAGTTACCGGCTAGCGGCCTACGAGCAGTACTTC; CDR3aa: CASSYRLAAYEQYF